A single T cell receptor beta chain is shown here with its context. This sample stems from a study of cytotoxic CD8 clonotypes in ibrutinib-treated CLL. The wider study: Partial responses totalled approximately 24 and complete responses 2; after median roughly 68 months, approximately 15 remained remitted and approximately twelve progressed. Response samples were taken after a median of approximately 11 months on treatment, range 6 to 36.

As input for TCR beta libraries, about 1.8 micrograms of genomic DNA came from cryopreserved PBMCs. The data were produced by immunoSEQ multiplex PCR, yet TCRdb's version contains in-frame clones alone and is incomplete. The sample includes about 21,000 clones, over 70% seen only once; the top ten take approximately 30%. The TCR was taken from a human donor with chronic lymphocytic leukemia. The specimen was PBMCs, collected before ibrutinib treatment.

DNA for the CDR3: TGTGCCAGCAGCTTAGAGAAATGGACAGGGGACACTGAAGCTTTCTTT. It codes for CASSLEKWTGDTEAFF. The rearrangement joins TRBV28 to TRBJ1-1, with 9 nucleotides matching TRBD1. Trimming at V came to 6 bases and at J to 3 bases, leaving 11 bases not matched to a gene. Germline CDR1 MDHEN, CDR2 SYDVKM. This CDR3 region has 16 residues. The full variable domain, rest sourced from reference TRBV28 and TRBJ1-1, is DVKVTQSSRYLVKRTGEKVFLECVQDMDHENMFWYRQDPGLGLRLIYFSYDVKMKEKGDIPEGYSVSREKKERFSLILESASTNQTSMYLCASSLEKWTGDTEAFFGQGTRLTVV.